These T cell receptor beta chains were read from a single sample in a study of blood T cell repertoires in COVID-19. Data came from immunoSEQ multiplex PCR; TCRdb stores just in-frame clones and leaves some out. In the table there are over 200,000 clones, 88% of which are singletons. Sequenced input: peripheral blood. The receptors here all came from a woman in her thirties or forties who had recovered from COVID-19. Both conserved end residues are trimmed from each CDR3. Some rows have no size entry. The others give once, few or many, or a class for an expanded clone.

- | TRBJ2-2 | TRBV27 | ASMVQGGTGELF
- | TRBJ1-2 | TRBV10-3 | AISESVASGPAPRYT
- | TRBJ1-3 | TRBV9 | ASSEAGGGNTIY
- | TRBJ2-1 | TRBV6-6 | ASTPGLGDEQF
- | TRBJ2-5 | TRBV7-2 | ASSLARGMRETQY
- | TRBJ2-3 | TRBV28 | ASSPPAGTQY
- | TRBJ2-7 | TRBV9 | ASSARTGLYEQY
- | TRBJ1-1 | TRBV18 | ASSPGWGPNTEAF
- | TRBJ2-4 | TRBV6-2/TRBV6-3 | ASSYPRQAIAKNIQY
- | TRBJ2-7 | TRBV7-9 | ASSLEGPRAYEQY
- | TRBJ1-1 | TRBV19 | ASSPRGRENTEAF
few | TRBJ2-7 | TRBV5-3 | ARSHPGEQY
- | TRBJ1-5 | TRBV5-5 | ASSLPGNQPQH
- | TRBJ1-1 | TRBV7-9 | ASSGHTRQNTEAF
- | TRBJ2-3 | TRBV5-6 | ASSPRGQRYTDTQY
- | TRBJ1-3 | TRBV25-1 | ASSPRQGALGNTIY
once | TRBJ1-1 | TRBV6-5 | ASSLGGGEAF
- | TRBJ2-5 | TRBV24-1 | ATSGLAGGTEETQY
- | TRBJ2-3 | TRBV4-3 | ASSQELTGGADTQY
- | TRBJ1-3 | TRBV18 | ASSPRQNNLSGNTIY
few | TRBJ1-1 | TRBV19 | ASSIAGRGTEAF
- | TRBJ2-3 | TRBV19 | ASSALGDTQY
- | TRBJ1-2 | TRBV7-9 | ASNPLAGGYGYT
- | TRBJ2-2 | TRBV5-1 | ASTTGLANTGELF
- | TRBJ2-1 | TRBV2 | APSVRGYNEQF
- | TRBJ2-5 | TRBV5-5 | ASTSGDHQETQY
- | TRBJ1-1 | TRBV27 | ASSSPPGQGPLGTEAF
- | TRBJ2-5 | TRBV30 | AWSGLGTGGWQETQY
- | TRBJ2-5 | TRBV5-1 | ASSHLSAGEGETQY
- | TRBJ2-1 | TRBV18 | ASSKGASGHNEQF
- | TRBJ1-6 | TRBV9 | ASSPGQVNSPLH
- | TRBJ1-4 | TRBV29-1 | SYSGSGEKLF
- | TRBJ1-1 | TRBV19 | ASSLYAGTEAF
- | TRBJ1-1 | TRBV27 | ASSPGGWGQAF
- | TRBJ2-1 | TRBV11-3 | ASSFPIGSSYNEQF
- | TRBJ1-1 | TRBV28 | ASSTAISLNTEAF
- | TRBJ1-6 | TRBV5-4 | ASSPGTGPSYNSPLH
- | TRBJ2-7 | TRBV5-1 | ASSPGRRSEQY
once | TRBJ2-1 | TRBV9 | ASSVAIAGGSYNEQF
- | TRBJ2-3 | TRBV6-5 | ASSPGVGTQY
- | TRBJ2-1 | TRBV24-1 | ATSDFTTSSYNEQF
- | TRBJ1-6 | TRBV28 | ASSPGQGATYNSPLH
- | TRBJ2-1 | TRBV5-4 | ASSLGGDGYYNEQF
once | TRBJ1-3 | TRBV7-9 | ASSQQGAAGNTIY
- | TRBJ1-2 | TRBV27 | ASSLGMGGYGYT